A single sample is the source of the 16 T cell receptor beta chains below, sequenced in a study of blood T cell repertoires in COVID-19. Using immunoSEQ multiplex PCR, the repertoire was profiled, and TCRdb retains in-frame clones only, with some absent. The data hold just over 50,000 clones, with around 83% observed a single time. The source material was peripheral blood. These receptors were obtained from an elderly man with active COVID-19.

The chain joins TRBV27 to TRBJ1-2, with 7 nucleotides matching TRBD1. V shed 5 bases and J 0 bases; nucleotides not matched to a gene: 3. This CDR3 has 14 residues. Germline values: CDR1 MNHEY, CDR2 SMNVEV (reference sequence). The CDR3 protein is CASSLTGANYGYTF. DNA of the CDR3: TGTGCCAGCAGTCTAACAGGGGCTAACTATGGCTACACCTTC.

This sequence joins TRBV19 and TRBJ1-1, with D perhaps TRBD1 (5 bases). Germline loops: CDR1 LNHDA, CDR2 SQIVND (reference sequence). V was clipped by 5 bases and J by 6 bases, with 13 bases between them. CDR3 length: 13 amino acids. This chain's CDR3 is CASSSKTDAEAFF. The CDR3, as DNA: TGTGCCAGTAGTTCAAAGACAGACGCTGAAGCTTTCTTT.

This chain joins TRBV10-3 and TRBJ1-1; no firm D call. The CDR3 sequence is 14 residues long. CDR1 ENHRY and CDR2 SYGVKD come from the germline V gene. The germline V and J ends were trimmed by 1 base and 1 base, with 7 bases remaining between them. The chain's CDR3 is CAISEYNRNTEAFF. The CDR3 nucleotides are TGTGCCATCAGTGAGTATAATAGGAACACTGAAGCTTTCTTT.

This clone was detected only a few times. The rearrangement uses TRBV7-9 and TRBJ2-7; a possible D gene is TRBD1 (5 bases). Trimming removed 2 bases at V and 5 bases at J, with 13 bases between. The CDR3 loop spans 14 amino acids. The germline gives CDR1 SEHNR, CDR2 FQNEAQ (reference sequence). The CDR3 bases are TGTGCCAGCAGCTTAATCCCAGGGCCGGACGAGCAGTACTTC. It is translated as CASSLIPGPDEQYF.

The chain uses TRBV19 and TRBJ1-4; D may be TRBD1 (6 bases). From germline, CDR1 is LNHDA and CDR2 SQIVND (reference sequence). V was cut by 7 bases and J by 8 bases, with 11 bases left in between. The CDR3 is 12 residues long. CDR3 in DNA: TGTGCCAGTAAAAGCAGGGGAGAAAAACTGTTTTTT. Amino acids: CASKSRGEKLFF.

Only one count was recorded for this clone. The chain recombines TRBV2 with TRBJ2-1; D perhaps matches TRBD2 (5 bases). With 1 base removed from V and 6 bases from J, the gap between germline ends came to 13 bases. The germline gives CDR1 SNHLY, CDR2 FYNNEI. The CDR3 totals 15 residues. The CDR3 nucleotides read TGTGCCAGCAGTGAAGATGGAGCGGCGAGCAATGAGCAGTTCTTC. As protein: CASSEDGAASNEQFF.

In its sample, this clone was seen a few times. The chain uses TRBV5-5 and TRBJ2-1; tentative D call: TRBD2 (6 bases). The germline V and J ends were trimmed by 1 base and 4 bases, with 15 bases remaining between them. CDR3 length: 16 residues. CDR1 is SGHKS and CDR2 is YYEKEE in the germline V gene (reference sequence). CDR3 sequence (DNA): TGTGCCAGCAGCTTGTCCGGGACTTACGGGTACAATGAGCAGTTCTTC. This encodes CASSLSGTYGYNEQFF.

The chain links TRBV18 to TRBJ1-3; a possible D gene is TRBD1 (5 bases). Trimming took 1 base from V and 2 from J, leaving 18 bases between them. Germline loops: CDR1 KGHSH, CDR2 LQKENI. This CDR3 has 18 residues. The CDR3 protein is CASSPQLFDSNAGNTIYF. The CDR3 nucleotides read TGTGCCAGCTCACCACAACTTTTCGACAGTAACGCTGGAAACACCATATATTTT.

This clone was detected only a few times. The chain is built from TRBV6-5 and TRBJ2-1; D is ambiguous. Germline-derived CDR1 and CDR2 are MNHEY and SVGAGI. The CDR3 spans 14 residues. V lost 0 bases to trimming and J lost 10 bases, with 13 bases between them. The CDR3 DNA is TGTGCCAGCAGTTACTCGTCCAGGATCAGCGAGCAGTTCTTC. Its translation: CASSYSSRISEQFF.

The chain is built from TRBV4-3 and TRBJ2-1, with 8 bases matching TRBD2. CDR1 is LGHNA and CDR2 is YSLEER in the germline V gene. CDR3 size: 18 residues. V was clipped by 0 bases and J by 6 bases; unmatched bases: 13. CDR3 amino acids: CASSQEVGGRSGGNEQFF. CDR3 DNA: TGCGCCAGCAGCCAAGAGGTGGGCGGTAGGAGCGGGGGCAATGAGCAGTTCTTC.

This clone was seen more than once but under ten times. The chain has TRBV11-3 and TRBJ2-2; 7 bases are a match to TRBD1. Germline CDR1 is SGHNT and CDR2 is YENEEA. V was pared by 3 bases and J by 5 bases, with 3 bases of the junction left unmatched. The CDR3 loop spans 14 amino acids. The CDR3 reads CASSLRGQTGELFF. The CDR3 DNA follows: TGTGCCAGCAGCTTGAGGGGGCAAACCGGGGAGCTGTTTTTT.

This clone occurred a few times. This rearrangement joins TRBV3-1 (or the pseudogene TRBV3-2) to TRBJ2-7, with 7 bases that match TRBD1. Germline V gene sequence: CDR1 LGHDT, CDR2 YNNKEL (reference sequence). V lost 5 bases and J lost 4; bases outside the gene matches: 8. This CDR3 has 14 amino acids. CDR3 residues: CASSTRQGTYEQYF. CDR3 coding DNA: TGTGCCAGCAGCACTCGACAGGGAACATACGAGCAGTACTTC.

V and J are TRBV3-1 (or the pseudogene TRBV3-2) and TRBJ1-1; D possibly corresponds to TRBD1 (6 bases). Trimming took 4 bases from V and 2 from J, leaving 8 bases between them. CDR3 length equals 13 residues. The germline CDR1 and CDR2 sequences are LGHDT and YNNKEL (reference sequence). The CDR3 is CASSLRGNTEAFF. Written as DNA, the CDR3 is TGTGCCAGCAGCCTCAGGGGTAACACTGAAGCTTTCTTT.

The chain combines TRBV13 with TRBJ1-1; perhaps TRBD1 as D (6 bases). Trimming took off 3 bases at V and 1 base at J, with 9 bases between the two ends. The V gene's germline CDR1 is PRHDT and CDR2 FYEKMQ (reference sequence). The CDR3 consists of 14 residues. The CDR3: CASSLGAGNTEAFF. CDR3 nucleotides: TGTGCCAGCAGCTTGGGGGCTGGGAACACTGAAGCTTTCTTT.

The CDR3 nucleotides read TGTGCCATCAGTGAGTTGAACCTCCTAGCGGGAGGTAGCTACAATGAGCAGTTCTTC. This sequence encodes CAISELNLLAGGSYNEQFF. The V call is TRBV10-3, the J call TRBJ2-1; 11 nucleotides line up with TRBD2. CDR1 is ENHRY, CDR2 SYGVKD, per germline. With V trimmed by 1 base and J by 3 bases, 11 bases remained unmatched. The CDR3 loop spans 19 amino acids.

The chain combines TRBV5-6 with TRBJ2-3; TRBD1 matches at 8 bases. CDR3 size: 16 residues. Germline V gene data show CDR1 as SGHDT and CDR2 as YYEEEE. J was trimmed by 2 bases and V by 1 base; bases with no gene match: 6. CDR3 region: CASSLMAQGDTDTQYF. CDR3 DNA sequence: TGTGCCAGCAGCTTGATGGCACAGGGGGACACAGATACGCAGTATTTT.